This passage covers 18 T cell receptor beta chains from one sample sequenced in a study of control samples from healthy donors and cancer patients. The data were produced by immunoSEQ multiplex PCR, yet TCRdb's version contains in-frame clones alone and is incomplete. The repertoire includes roughly 120,000 clones, 85% to 90% of them detected once, and 2% to 2.5% sits in the top ten. The sequencing input was blood. All receptors derive from a woman in her 70s in good health.

The genes are TRBV15 and TRBJ2-3, with a weak D call TRBD2 (5 bases). Deletions cut 3 bases from V and 2 bases from J, with 15 bases between. The germline CDR1 and CDR2 sequences are LNHNV and YYDKDF (reference sequence). This CDR3 has 16 residues. CDR3 region: CATSSPQEAVTDTQYF. The CDR3 DNA reads as TGTGCCACCAGCAGCCCCCAGGAGGCCGTCACAGATACGCAGTATTTT.

The chain couples TRBV12-3 or TRBV12-4 to TRBJ2-3; D is unclear. The CDR3 length is 12 residues. V was cut by 6 bases and J by 5 bases, with 9 bases left in between. The CDR3 DNA reads TGTGCCAGCAGAAACAGAGGAGATACGCAGTATTTT. It translates to CASRNRGDTQYF.

The chain combines TRBV7-9 with TRBJ2-1; 9 bases match TRBD1. The germline CDR1 and CDR2 sequences are SEHNR and FQNEAQ (reference sequence). The ends lost 7 bases at V and 10 bases at J; junction bases unmatched: 8. CDR3 length: 13 amino acids. CDR3 loop: CASTLGGTGEQFF. The CDR3 region has the DNA TGTGCCAGCACCCTAGGGGGGACAGGGGAGCAGTTCTTC.

V is TRBV4-3 and J is TRBJ2-3; D is undetermined. The CDR3 runs to 13 residues. V lost 0 bases, J lost 5 bases, and 6 bases lay in between. The germline V gene encodes CDR1 LGHNA and CDR2 YSLEER. The CDR3 spells CASSQDAGDTQYF. The CDR3 region has the DNA TGCGCCAGCAGCCAAGATGCCGGAGATACGCAGTATTTT.

V gene TRBV2 combines with J gene TRBJ1-5; 7 bases are shared with TRBD1. The length of the CDR3 is 15 residues. Germline V lookup: CDR1 SNHLY, CDR2 FYNNEI. V gave up 6 bases and J gave up 4 bases; unmatched junction bases: 9. The CDR3 DNA sequence: TGTGCCAGCAGACGGGACAGTCCTTATAATCAGCCCCAGCATTTT. Translated, it gives CASRRDSPYNQPQHF.

This clone was recorded once. This rearrangement joins TRBV9 to TRBJ2-5; 14 positions match TRBD2. The CDR3 sequence is 16 residues long. V gave up 4 bases and J gave up 5 bases; unmatched junction bases: 7. The V gene's germline CDR1 is SGDLS and CDR2 YYNGEE. The CDR3 DNA sequence: TGTGCCAGCAGCCCCGGACTAGCGGGGGGAGAGGAGACCCAGTACTTC. This codes for CASSPGLAGGEETQYF.

V and J are TRBV10-2 and TRBJ1-2, with a weak D call TRBD1 (6 bases). The germline V gene has CDR1 WSHSY and CDR2 SAAADI. The CDR3 loop spans 13 amino acids. V lost 5 bases and J lost 2, with 9 bases in between. The CDR3 DNA follows: TGCGCCAGCAGTTTCGACAGGAACTATGGCTACACCTTC. It yields the protein CASSFDRNYGYTF.

The CDR3 coding sequence is TGTGCCAGCAGCTCCCTCTTTAACACTGAAGCTTTCTTT. As protein: CASSSLFNTEAFF. The chain employs TRBV5-6 and TRBJ1-1, with D hard to call. Per germline, CDR1 SGHDT and CDR2 YYEEEE. The CDR3 consists of 13 residues. V was pared by 3 bases and J by 2 bases, with 8 bases between.

J is TRBJ1-1 and V is TRBV18, with a tentative D call TRBD1 (6 bases). The CDR3 sequence is 14 residues long. Looked up from germline, CDR1 is KGHSH and CDR2 is LQKENI. V was shortened by 2 bases and J by 2 bases, with 9 bases between the two germline ends. The CDR3 DNA sequence: TGTGCCAGCTCACCAGGGACACCTAACACTGAAGCTTTCTTT. Protein sequence: CASSPGTPNTEAFF.

This clone occurred a few times. The chain links TRBV7-3 to TRBJ2-2, with TRBD2 as a possible D gene (5 bases). The V and J ends lost 2 bases and 1 base respectively, with 11 bases between them. Germline lookup yields CDR1 SGHTA and CDR2 FQGTGA. The CDR3 is made up of 16 amino acids. DNA for the CDR3: TGTGCCAGCAGCTTACAACCTAGCAGGAACACCGGGGAGCTGTTTTTT. Its protein is CASSLQPSRNTGELFF.

The V gene is TRBV10-3, the J gene TRBJ2-1, with TRBD1 identical over 11 bases. CDR3 size: 15 residues. CDR1 and CDR2 (germline): ENHRY, SYGVKD. With V trimmed by 5 bases and J by 4 bases, 4 bases remained unmatched. The CDR3 DNA reads TGTGCCATCAGTCCGGACAGGGGGCCTTACAATGAGCAGTTCTTC. It codes for CAISPDRGPYNEQFF.

This clone showed up just once. This chain connects TRBV6-5 to TRBJ2-7; a possible D gene is TRBD2 (5 bases). V shed 5 bases and J shed 0 bases, with 14 bases lying between them. Germline assignment: CDR1 MNHEY and CDR2 SVGAGI. The CDR3 consists of 15 residues. Written as DNA, the CDR3 is TGTGCCAGCAGTCGCGCGGAGGTTAGCTCCTACGAGCAGTACTTC. It codes for CASSRAEVSSYEQYF.

This clone turned up a few times. The J gene is TRBJ1-2, the V gene TRBV20-1; 7 bases are shared with TRBD1. The CDR3 covers 13 residues. The junction had 7 bases not matched to a gene; V was cut back by 3 bases and J by 6 bases. CDR1 is DFQATT, CDR2 SNEGSKA, per germline (reference sequence). CDR3 coding DNA: TGCAGTGCTAGTGAGGGGGCGCATGATGGCTACACCTTC. Translation: CSASEGAHDGYTF.

The chain employs TRBV19 and TRBJ2-2, with 10 positions matching TRBD2. Per germline, CDR1 LNHDA and CDR2 SQIVND (reference sequence). Losses at the gene ends were 8 bases for V and 7 bases for J; bases not matched to a gene: 7. The CDR3 loop spans 14 amino acids. The CDR3 is CASQLAGRLGELFF. The CDR3, as DNA: TGTGCCAGTCAACTAGCGGGGAGGCTCGGGGAGCTGTTTTTT.

The chain employs TRBV15 and TRBJ2-3; D gene unclear. This CDR3 has 13 amino acids. V shed 4 bases and J shed 6 bases, with 11 bases lying between them. CDR1 LNHNV and CDR2 YYDKDF come from the germline V gene (reference sequence). Here the CDR3 DNA reads TGTGCCACCAGCATACGTCCTCAGGATACGCAGTATTTT. Its protein product is CATSIRPQDTQYF. The full variable domain, rest sourced from reference TRBV15 and TRBJ2-3, is DAMVIQNPRYQVTQFGKPVTLSCSQTLNHNVMYWYQQKSSQAPKLLFHYYDKDFNNEADTPDNFQSRRPNTSFCFLDIRSPGLGDTAMYLCATSIRPQDTQYFGPGTRLTVL.

The chain recombines TRBV29-1 with TRBJ2-7, with D unclear. V gave up 0 bases and J gave up 0 bases, with 6 bases separating them. CDR3 length: 13 residues. Germline CDR1 SQVTM, CDR2 ANQGSEA. The CDR3 loop reads CSVEEGPSYEQYF. Here the CDR3 DNA reads TGCAGCGTTGAAGAAGGACCCTCCTACGAGCAGTACTTC.

The chain carries TRBV9 and TRBJ1-4; 7 nucleotides agree with TRBD1. CDR1 and CDR2 (germline): SGDLS, YYNGEE. V trimming: 0 bases; J trimming: 5 bases; junction bases outside the gene matches: 1. The CDR3 length is 14 residues. CDR3 amino acids: CASSVEQGNEKLFF. The DNA for the CDR3 is TGTGCCAGCAGCGTAGAACAGGGGAATGAAAAACTGTTTTTT.

The chain has TRBV24-1 and TRBJ2-7; D possibly corresponds to TRBD1 (6 bases). Germline lookup yields CDR1 KGHDR and CDR2 SFDVKD. The CDR3 sequence is 15 residues long. V lost 4 bases and J lost 0, with 12 bases in between. This CDR3 is CATSDQQGFSYEQYF. The CDR3 bases are TGTGCCACCAGTGACCAGCAGGGGTTCTCCTACGAGCAGTACTTC.